The rows below give T cell receptor beta chains drawn from one sample of a study of CD8 T cells in Susac syndrome. One entry per CDR3 protein results from TCRdb running MiXCR on the immunoSEQ multiplex PCR reads. The sample includes a few hundred thousand distinct CDR3 sequences, around 96% of them seen just once. Sequencing was carried out using CD4+ T cells from PBMCs. The receptors here all came from a human donor with multiple sclerosis. Each CDR3 is given with its conserved first and last residue. Fields, in order: J gene, clone size, D gene, V gene, CDR3 DNA, CDR3 protein. A D gene is named only where the DNA matches it firmly. The size field is filled for only some rows; it gives once, few, many or a size class.

TRBJ2-1	.	TRBD1	TRBV6-4	TGTGCCAGCAGTGACTCGAGAGGGGGCAAGCAGGGTGAGCAGTTCTTC	CASSDSRGGKQGEQFF
TRBJ1-6	.	.	TRBV27	TGTGCCAGCAGCCCCGACCGGAGCTCCTATAATTCACCCCTCCACTTT	CASSPDRSSYNSPLHF
TRBJ2-1	.	TRBD2	TRBV6-5	TGTGCCAGCAGTCGGACTAGCTACAATGAGCAGTTCTTC	CASSRTSYNEQFF
TRBJ2-3	.	.	TRBV3-1	TGTGCCAGCGGCTCAGCAGATACGCAGTATTTT	CASGSADTQYF
TRBJ1-5	.	.	TRBV14	TGTGCCAGCAGCCAAGAGTTGGGGGGACCCCAGCATTTT	CASSQELGGPQHF
TRBJ1-1	.	.	TRBV20-1	TGCAGTGCTAGGGAGGGTCCGATGAACACTGAAGCTTTCTTT	CSAREGPMNTEAFF
TRBJ2-7	.	.	TRBV4-1	TGCGCCAGCAGCCCCACGTTCCGGGAACCCTACGAGCAGTACTTC	CASSPTFREPYEQYF
TRBJ2-4	.	.	TRBV5-4	TGTGCCAGCAGCTTGGTCGGGGGCCTAAAAAACATTCAGTACTTC	CASSLVGGLKNIQYF
TRBJ2-1	.	.	TRBV5-1	TGCGCCAGCAGCCCCGCCATCTTCTTGGAGCAGTTCTTC	CASSPAIFLEQFF
TRBJ1-3	.	TRBD1	TRBV30	TGTGCCCGAGGGACAGGAGGAGGAAACACCATATATTTT	CARGTGGGNTIYF
TRBJ2-4	.	.	TRBV13	TGTGCCAGCAGCTCCAACGGCTTTCGCAAAAACATTCAGTACTTC	CASSSNGFRKNIQYF
TRBJ1-3	.	.	TRBV29-1	TGCAGCGTTAGGGTGAGCTCTGGAAACACCATATATTTT	CSVRVSSGNTIYF
TRBJ2-7	.	.	TRBV14	TGTGCCAGCAGCCCCGACAAGGTTCTGAGCTCCTACGAGCAGTACTTC	CASSPDKVLSSYEQYF
TRBJ2-1	.	TRBD2	TRBV9	TGTGCCAGCGGAAGGGTAGCGGGCAACAATGAGCAGTTCTTC	CASGRVAGNNEQFF
TRBJ2-5	.	.	TRBV10-3	TGTGCCATCAGTCCCGGTGGATCGGAAGAGACCCAGTACTTC	CAISPGGSEETQYF
TRBJ1-5	once	.	TRBV30	TGTGCCTGGAGTGAAGGGCAGGATCAGCCCCAGCATTTT	CAWSEGQDQPQHF
TRBJ1-2	.	.	TRBV7-9	TGTGCCAGCAGCTCCCCTGAAAGGGTCGCTGGCTACACCTTC	CASSSPERVAGYTF
TRBJ2-7	.	.	TRBV10-3	TGTGCCATCAGTGAGTCGACTGGGGGGCGTGAGCAGTACTTC	CAISESTGGREQYF
TRBJ2-5	.	TRBD2	TRBV6-1	TGTGCCAGCAAGACGGGAGGGTCTCAAGAGACCCAGTACTTC	CASKTGGSQETQYF
TRBJ2-1	.	TRBD2	TRBV3-1	TGTGCCAGCAGCCAAGATGCCCCTAGCGGACGATATGAGCAGTTCTTC	CASSQDAPSGRYEQFF
TRBJ2-7	.	.	TRBV28	TGTGCCAGCAGTTTATATCGGAACGAGCAGTACTTC	CASSLYRNEQYF
TRBJ2-5	.	.	TRBV20-1	TGCAGTGCTAGCGGAATAATGACAGGCCGCTCGTCCCAAGAGACCCAGTACTTC	CSASGIMTGRSSQETQYF
TRBJ2-3	.	.	TRBV20-1	TGCAGTGCTAGTATTTCGGGAGCAGATACGCAGTATTTT	CSASISGADTQYF
TRBJ2-7	.	TRBD2	TRBV9	TGTGCCAGCAGCATGGCAAGCGGGAGCGTTTACGAGCAGTACTTC	CASSMASGSVYEQYF
TRBJ2-7	.	.	TRBV28	TGTGCCAGCAGCACACCCGCCGAGCAGTACTTC	CASSTPAEQYF
TRBJ2-3	once	TRBD2	TRBV7-2	TGTGCCAGCAGCTTAATGCGGACTAGCGGCACAGATACGCAGTATTTT	CASSLMRTSGTDTQYF
TRBJ2-7	.	TRBD2	TRBV6-1	TGTGCCAGCAGTCCCGGACTAGCGGGAGGTCCCTACGAGCAGTACTTC	CASSPGLAGGPYEQYF
TRBJ2-3	.	TRBD1	TRBV2	TGTGCCAGCAGCGGACAGGGTACAGATACGCAGTATTTT	CASSGQGTDTQYF
TRBJ2-7	.	.	TRBV20-1	TGCAGTGCTAGCCGGGGCACCGAGCAGTACTTC	CSASRGTEQYF
TRBJ2-1	.	.	TRBV29-1	TGCAGCGTTGAGGGGGGTTACAATGAGCAGTTCTTC	CSVEGGYNEQFF
TRBJ1-5	.	.	TRBV19	TGTGCCAGTAGTATCCCTCCGGGGGTCAATCAGCCCCAGCATTTT	CASSIPPGVNQPQHF
TRBJ2-3	.	.	TRBV6-1	TGTGCCAGCAGGGGACTGCGAGATACGCAGTATTTT	CASRGLRDTQYF
TRBJ1-2	once	.	TRBV20-1	TGCAGTGCTAGTATTCGGGATCGCTACACCTTC	CSASIRDRYTF
TRBJ1-2	once	.	TRBV30	TGTGCCTCCCCGGGCTGGCCCCGCACTCAGGTCGTCGGGGCGGGCTACACCTTC	CASPGWPRTQVVGAGYTF
TRBJ2-1	.	.	TRBV24-1	TGTGCCACCCTTTGCCGCTACAATGAGCAGTTCTTC	CATLCRYNEQFF
TRBJ1-6	.	TRBD1	TRBV12-5	TGTGCTAGTGGTTTGGTACTGGGACAGGTGAATTCACCCCTCCACTTT	CASGLVLGQVNSPLHF
TRBJ2-3	.	.	TRBV2	TGTGCCAGCAGCGATGACACAGATACGCAGTATTTT	CASSDDTDTQYF
TRBJ2-3	.	TRBD2	TRBV4-2	TGTGCCAGCAGCCCCCAGATCAGCGGGGGAGGCACAGATACGCAGTATTTT	CASSPQISGGGTDTQYF
TRBJ2-3	.	.	TRBV2	TGTGCCAGCAGTGAACCCAGTGAAGTGTATTTT	CASSEPSEVYF
TRBJ2-5	once	.	TRBV12-5	TGTGCTAGTGGTCAATGGGCGGAGACCCAGTACTTC	CASGQWAETQYF
TRBJ1-1	.	.	TRBV20-1	TGCAGTGCTAGAGATAGGACGGTGAACACTGAAGCTTTCTTT	CSARDRTVNTEAFF
TRBJ2-1	.	TRBD2	TRBV18	TGTGCCAGCTCCCCCACTAGCGGAACAGGTAGTGAGCAGTTCTTC	CASSPTSGTGSEQFF
TRBJ2-1	.	TRBD2	TRBV11-2	TGTGCCAGCAGCCGACAATCTAGGACTAGCGGCAATGAGCAGTTCTTC	CASSRQSRTSGNEQFF
TRBJ2-6	.	TRBD1	TRBV4-2	TGTGCCAGCAGCCACCGGACAGGGGCTGGGGCCAACGTCCTGACTTTC	CASSHRTGAGANVLTF
TRBJ1-5	.	TRBD1	TRBV18	TGTGCCAGCTCACAAACAGGGGCTAACACTCAGCCCCAGCATTTT	CASSQTGANTQPQHF
TRBJ2-7	.	.	TRBV18	TGTGCCAGCTCACCACTTCTCAGCGACGAGCAGTACTTC	CASSPLLSDEQYF
TRBJ2-2	.	TRBD1	TRBV29-1	TGCAGCGTGGACAGGGCGAACACCGGGGAGCTGTTTTTT	CSVDRANTGELFF